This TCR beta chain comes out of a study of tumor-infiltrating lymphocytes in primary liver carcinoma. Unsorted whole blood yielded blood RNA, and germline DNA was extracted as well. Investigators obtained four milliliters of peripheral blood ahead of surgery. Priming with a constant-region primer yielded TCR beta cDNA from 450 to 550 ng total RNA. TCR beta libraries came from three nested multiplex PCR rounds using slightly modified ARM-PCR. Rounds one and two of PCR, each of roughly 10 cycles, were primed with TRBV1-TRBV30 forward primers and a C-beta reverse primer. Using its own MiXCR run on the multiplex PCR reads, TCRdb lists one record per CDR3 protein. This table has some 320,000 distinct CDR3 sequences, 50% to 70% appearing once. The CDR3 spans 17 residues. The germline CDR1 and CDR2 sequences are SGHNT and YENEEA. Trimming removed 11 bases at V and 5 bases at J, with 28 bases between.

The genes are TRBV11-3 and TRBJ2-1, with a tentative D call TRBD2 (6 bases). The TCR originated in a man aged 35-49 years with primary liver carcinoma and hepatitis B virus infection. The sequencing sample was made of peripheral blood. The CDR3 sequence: CAGNLGVPGLPHNEQFF. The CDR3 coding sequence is TGTGCCGGCAACTTAGGCGTACCGGGACTCCCCCACAATGAGCAGTTCTTC.